This is a list of T cell receptor beta chains from one sample in a study of blood T cells in healthy people across ages. MiXCR, applied by TCRdb to the 5' RACE reads, yields one record per CDR3 protein. This table holds roughly 800,000 distinct CDR3 sequences, 25% found once. The sample was also linked to a second study, of T cells of mothers and their children.

The specimen sequenced was blood. The receptors originated from a boy between 5 and 17 years old in good health. Both conserved end residues are part of each CDR3. D genes are given only for firm matches. Clone size appears in some rows only: once, few, many, or a class for an expanded clone.

.	TRBD2	TRBJ2-2	TRBV15	CATRGLAGGSGELFF	TGTGCCACCAGGGGACTAGCGGGAGGGTCTGGGGAGCTGTTTTTT
.	.	TRBJ1-3	TRBV7-8	CASGGTPLSGNTIYF	TGTGCCAGCGGCGGGACTCCTTTGTCCGGAAACACCATATATTTT
.	.	TRBJ2-5	TRBV6-5	CASSYSSTGIPGYF	TGTGCCAGCAGTTACTCGTCGACGGGGATCCCCGGGTACTTC
.	.	TRBJ1-4	TRBV14	CASSQVAADEKLFF	TGTGCCAGCAGCCAGGTGGCAGCCGATGAAAAACTGTTTTTT
.	TRBD1	TRBJ1-1	TRBV6-5	CASSYSRGRGFVDTEAFF	TGTGCCAGCAGTTACTCGAGAGGCAGGGGGTTCGTCGACACTGAAGCTTTCTTT
few	TRBD1	TRBJ2-7	TRBV5-1	CATFIQGQNTYEQYF	TGCGCCACCTTTATACAGGGACAGAACACCTACGAGCAGTACTTC
.	TRBD1	TRBJ1-4	TRBV7-2	CASSPGQGARKLFF	TGTGCCAGCAGCCCGGGACAGGGGGCTCGAAAACTGTTTTTT
.	.	TRBJ1-1	TRBV7-2	CASSPGTFVAFF	TGTGCCAGCAGCCCCGGGACTTTCGTAGCTTTCTTT
.	.	TRBJ1-1	TRBV12-3/TRBV12-4	CASSPSMTGNTEAFF	TGTGCCAGCAGCCCCAGTATGACGGGGAACACTGAAGCTTTCTTT
.	.	TRBJ1-4	TRBV20-1	CSARDLWTREEKLFF	TGCAGTGCTAGAGATCTCTGGACGCGGGAGGAAAAACTGTTTTTT
few	.	TRBJ2-5	TRBV4-3	CASSQDYSGETQYF	TGCGCCAGCAGCCAAGATTACAGCGGGGAGACCCAGTACTTC
.	.	TRBJ2-4	TRBV5-1	CASSLGPGSKNIQYF	TGCGCCAGCAGCTTGGGGCCGGGCTCCAAAAACATTCAGTACTTC
.	TRBD1	TRBJ2-7	TRBV29-1	CSVDKTGTGQDEQYF	TGCAGCGTAGACAAGACGGGGACAGGACAGGACGAGCAGTACTTC
.	.	TRBJ1-6	TRBV12-3/TRBV12-4	CASSLQGNSPLHF	TGTGCCAGCAGTTTACAGGGTAATTCACCCCTCCACTTT